The sequence of this T cell receptor beta chain was determined in a study of response to subunit inactivated influenza vaccine. Study-wide findings and caveats: The authors proposed limited new T cell recruitment per seasonal influenza vaccination.

Via MiXCR, TCRdb re-called the RT-PCR reads, giving one row per CDR3 protein. This sample has roughly 670,000 distinct CDR3 sequences; 14% occur once, and the top ten carry 6% to 9.5%. V was trimmed by 4 bases and J by 9 bases, leaving 13 bases between them. Germline V gene sequence: CDR1 SNHLY, CDR2 FYNNEI. The CDR3 totals 13 residues. This clonotype was seen a handful of times. Its antigen is undetermined. This TCR was recovered from a man aged 45 to 65 who received an inactivated influenza vaccine. The input for sequencing was PBMCs from blood, taken 14 to 15 days before vaccination. This chain joins TRBV2 and TRBJ2-1; D tentatively reads TRBD1 or TRBD2 (5 bases each). This CDR3 is CASSGDGTGEQFF. In DNA, the CDR3 is TGTGCCAGCAGTGGGGACGGTACGGGTGAGCAGTTCTTC. The full variable domain, rest sourced from reference TRBV2 and TRBJ2-1, is EPEVTQTPSHQVTQMGQEVILRCVPISNHLYFYWYRQILGQKVEFLVSFYNNEISEKSEIFDDQFSVERPDGSNFTLKIRSTKLEDSAMYFCASSGDGTGEQFFGPGTRLTVL.